This is a list of T cell receptor beta chains from one sample in a study of blood T cell repertoires in COVID-19. TCRdb's copy holds only in-frame clones and misses some; the assay was immunoSEQ multiplex PCR. Found here are about 270,000 clones, about nine tenths of them singletons; the top ten hold 2.3%. Input material: PBMCs or T cells enriched from blood (not recorded which). The source of these receptors is a woman in her 40s with acute COVID-19. Both conserved end residues are part of each CDR3. The D gene is left open where the match is weak. For some rows the clone size is stated as once, few or many, or as a class when expanded; others skip it.

CDR3nt: TGTGCCAGCGATCACTTCCGGGACTGGGACTCCTACGAGCAGTACTTC
CDR3aa: CASDHFRDWDSYEQYF
d_gene: -
v_gene: TRBV7-9
j_gene: TRBJ2-7
abundance: -

CDR3nt: TGTGCCAGCAGCTTGGGGGGGTCTGGAAACACCATATATTTT
CDR3aa: CASSLGGSGNTIYF
d_gene: -
v_gene: TRBV7-3
j_gene: TRBJ1-3
abundance: -

CDR3nt: TGTGCCAGCAGCCTAGACAGTCCATCACCCCTCCACTTT
CDR3aa: CASSLDSPSPLHF
d_gene: -
v_gene: TRBV18
j_gene: TRBJ1-6
abundance: -

CDR3nt: TGTGCCAGCAGGGGGCCGGGACTAGCGCCCTACGAGCAGTACTTC
CDR3aa: CASRGPGLAPYEQYF
d_gene: TRBD2
v_gene: TRBV6-6
j_gene: TRBJ2-7
abundance: -

CDR3nt: TGTGCCAGCAGCCAAGTCGGGGGTAGCGGGGGGCGCTCCTACGAGCAGTACTTC
CDR3aa: CASSQVGGSGGRSYEQYF
d_gene: TRBD2
v_gene: TRBV4-2
j_gene: TRBJ2-7
abundance: -

CDR3nt: TGTGCCAGCAGCCAACTAGCGGGAGAAGAGACCCAGTACTTC
CDR3aa: CASSQLAGEETQYF
d_gene: TRBD2
v_gene: TRBV4-2
j_gene: TRBJ2-5
abundance: once

CDR3nt: TGTGCCAGCCGCAGCGGGAGGGACACCGGGGAGCTGTTTTTT
CDR3aa: CASRSGRDTGELFF
d_gene: TRBD2
v_gene: TRBV7-3
j_gene: TRBJ2-2
abundance: -

CDR3nt: TGCGCCAGCAGCTTGGGCCGGACAGGGGGCGTTTTTAGTATCGGGGAGCTGTTTTTT
CDR3aa: CASSLGRTGGVFSIGELFF
d_gene: TRBD1
v_gene: TRBV5-1
j_gene: TRBJ2-2
abundance: -

CDR3nt: TGTGCCAGCAGCCCCGGGACACGGAAGAACACTGAAGCTTTCTTT
CDR3aa: CASSPGTRKNTEAFF
d_gene: -
v_gene: TRBV7-9
j_gene: TRBJ1-1
abundance: -

CDR3nt: TGCGCCAGCAGCTTGGATCGCGGCAGGGGAAGGGAGCAGTACTTC
CDR3aa: CASSLDRGRGREQYF
d_gene: -
v_gene: TRBV5-1
j_gene: TRBJ2-7
abundance: -

CDR3nt: TGCGCCAGCAGCCAAGATCCCGGACAGAATTACGAGCAGTACTTC
CDR3aa: CASSQDPGQNYEQYF
d_gene: -
v_gene: TRBV4-1
j_gene: TRBJ2-7
abundance: -

CDR3nt: TGTGCCAGCAGCTTAGCGGGCCCCCGCGAGCAGTACTTC
CDR3aa: CASSLAGPREQYF
d_gene: -
v_gene: TRBV7-8
j_gene: TRBJ2-7
abundance: -

CDR3nt: TGTGCCAGCAGCAAGGACGGGCCGGGGGGCTACACCTTC
CDR3aa: CASSKDGPGGYTF
d_gene: -
v_gene: TRBV2
j_gene: TRBJ1-2
abundance: -

CDR3nt: TGTGCCAGCAGTTTAATTCAACAGGGGGAGTGCAATCAGCCCCAGCATTTT
CDR3aa: CASSLIQQGECNQPQHF
d_gene: TRBD1
v_gene: TRBV27
j_gene: TRBJ1-5
abundance: -

CDR3nt: TGTGCCAGTAGTACAGGGGTAGGAAATCAGCCCCAGCATTTT
CDR3aa: CASSTGVGNQPQHF
d_gene: -
v_gene: TRBV19
j_gene: TRBJ1-5
abundance: -

CDR3nt: TGTGCCAGCTCACCCTTCGGACAGGGGAGGGATACGCAGTATTTT
CDR3aa: CASSPFGQGRDTQYF
d_gene: TRBD1
v_gene: TRBV18
j_gene: TRBJ2-3
abundance: -

CDR3nt: TGTGCCAGCAGTTCACGCAGGGGGACCTACGAGCAGTACTTC
CDR3aa: CASSSRRGTYEQYF
d_gene: TRBD1
v_gene: TRBV2
j_gene: TRBJ2-7
abundance: -

CDR3nt: TGCAGCGTTGAAGCAAGGACTAGCGGGGCCTACGAGCAGTACTTC
CDR3aa: CSVEARTSGAYEQYF
d_gene: TRBD2
v_gene: TRBV29-1
j_gene: TRBJ2-7
abundance: -

CDR3nt: TGTGCCACTTCAAGCGGGGATAGCGCGCGCTCCTACGAGCAGTACTTC
CDR3aa: CATSSGDSARSYEQYF
d_gene: TRBD2
v_gene: TRBV24-1
j_gene: TRBJ2-7
abundance: -

CDR3nt: TGTGCCAGCAGTTTACTCGGGACAGGGCTCAATGAGCAGTTCTTC
CDR3aa: CASSLLGTGLNEQFF
d_gene: TRBD1
v_gene: TRBV28
j_gene: TRBJ2-1
abundance: -